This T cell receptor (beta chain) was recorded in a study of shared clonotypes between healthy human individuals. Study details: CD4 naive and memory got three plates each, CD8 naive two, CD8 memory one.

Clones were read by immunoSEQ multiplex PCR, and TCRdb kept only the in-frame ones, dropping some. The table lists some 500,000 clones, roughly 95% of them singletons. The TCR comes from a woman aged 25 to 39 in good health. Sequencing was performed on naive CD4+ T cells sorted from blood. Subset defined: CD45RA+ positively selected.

In nucleotides, the CDR3 is TGCAGCGTTGAGATCCAGGGCAACACTGAAGCTTTCTTT. Translated: CSVEIQGNTEAFF. This chain links TRBV29-1 with TRBJ1-1, with D possibly matching TRBD1 (5 bases). Deletions cut 3 bases from V and 2 bases from J, with 10 bases between. CDR1 is SQVTM and CDR2 is ANQGSEA in the germline V gene. The length of the CDR3 is 13 residues.